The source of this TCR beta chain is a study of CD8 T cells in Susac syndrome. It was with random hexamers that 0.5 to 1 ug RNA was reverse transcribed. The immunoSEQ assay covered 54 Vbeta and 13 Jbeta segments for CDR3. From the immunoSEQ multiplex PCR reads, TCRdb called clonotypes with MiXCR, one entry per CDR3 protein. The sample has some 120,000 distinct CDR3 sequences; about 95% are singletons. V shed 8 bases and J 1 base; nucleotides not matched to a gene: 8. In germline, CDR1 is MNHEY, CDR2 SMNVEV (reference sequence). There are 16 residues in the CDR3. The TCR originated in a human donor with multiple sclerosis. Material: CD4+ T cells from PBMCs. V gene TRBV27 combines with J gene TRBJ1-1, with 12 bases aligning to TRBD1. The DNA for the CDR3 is TGTGCCAGCTGGTCCCGGGACAGGGGGCGGAACACTGAAGCTTTCTTT. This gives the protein CASWSRDRGRNTEAFF.